These 10 T cell receptor beta chains share one sample of origin, sequenced in a study of T cells in tumors after PD-1 blockade. The protocol was immunoSEQ multiplex PCR, while the TCRdb copy is restricted to in-frame clones and leaves out a portion. The repertoire holds roughly 12,000 clones, with about 62% as singletons. This specimen was tumor tissue, taken before anti-PD-1 treatment. Receptors were obtained from a human donor with cutaneous squamous cell carcinoma.

This chain uses TRBV3-1 (or the pseudogene TRBV3-2) with TRBJ2-5; D gene unclear. This CDR3 is built from 13 residues. V lost 2 bases and J 5 bases, leaving 9 bases between the germline ends. The V gene's germline CDR1 is LGHDT and CDR2 YNNKEL (reference sequence). CDR3 protein: CASSQFRRETQYF. Here the CDR3 DNA reads TGTGCCAGCAGCCAATTTCGTAGGGAGACCCAGTACTTC.

The chain uses TRBV6-5 and TRBJ2-1; TRBD1 is a possible D gene (6 bases). Trimming cost V 2 bases and J 7 bases, with 18 bases left between them. This CDR3 is 16 amino acids long. Per the germline V gene, CDR1 is MNHEY and CDR2 is SVGAGI. The CDR3 sequence: CASSYPPGVPKNEQFF. The DNA for the CDR3 is TGTGCCAGCAGTTACCCTCCAGGGGTACCTAAGAATGAGCAGTTCTTC.

The chain recombines TRBV20-1 with TRBJ2-1, with D tentatively TRBD1 (5 bases). With 7 bases removed from V and 6 bases from J, the gap between germline ends came to 16 bases. The germline CDR1 and CDR2 sequences are DFQATT and SNEGSKA (reference sequence). This CDR3 has 13 residues. The CDR3 DNA is TGCAGTGTTAGTACAGGAGAAACCAATGAGCAGTTCTTC. The encoded protein is CSVSTGETNEQFF.

The genes are TRBV11-1 and TRBJ2-5, with D unresolved. The V gene lost 2 bases and the J gene lost 5 bases, with 18 bases spanning the gap. CDR3 length equals 16 residues. From germline, CDR1 is SGHAT and CDR2 FQDESV (reference sequence). As DNA, the CDR3 is TGTGCCAGCAGCTTACTGCCCAGGCCTACGATGGAGACCCAGTACTTC. The encoded protein is CASSLLPRPTMETQYF.

This chain links TRBV11-3 with TRBJ2-5; TRBD2 aligns across 9 bases. Germline V gives CDR1 SGHNT, CDR2 YENEEA. After removal of 5 bases from V and 5 bases from J, the junction contained 12 bases not matched to a gene. This CDR3 region has 16 residues. As DNA, the CDR3 is TGTGCCAGCAGCCCGCGGGGGGGACACAATTGGGAGACCCAGTACTTC. Amino acids: CASSPRGGHNWETQYF.

The chain joins TRBV7-2 to TRBJ1-1; TRBD1 is a possible D gene (6 bases). Germline V gene sequence: CDR1 SGHTA, CDR2 FQGNSA. V was trimmed by 0 bases and J by 10 bases, leaving 18 bases between them. The CDR3 contains 15 residues. The CDR3 spells CASSLAHLGQQGAFF. The CDR3 DNA reads TGTGCCAGCAGCTTAGCGCATTTGGGACAACAGGGAGCTTTCTTT.

The J gene is TRBJ1-2, the V gene TRBV28; 8 bases map to TRBD1. The CDR3 contains 14 residues. V dropped 4 bases and J dropped 2; count of bases not matched to a gene: 3. The germline V gene encodes CDR1 MDHEN and CDR2 SYDVKM. Here the CDR3 reads CASSSPGGNYGYTF. The CDR3 DNA sequence: TGTGCCAGCAGTTCCCCAGGGGGCAACTATGGCTACACCTTC.

The V gene is TRBV29-1, the J gene TRBJ2-7; tentative D call: TRBD2 (8 bases). V was cut by 7 bases and J by 4 bases, with 14 bases left in between. The germline V gene has CDR1 SQVTM and CDR2 ANQGSEA. This CDR3 has 12 residues. The CDR3 reads CSAGRGHYEQYF. For the CDR3, the DNA is TGCAGCGCCGGGAGGGGGCATTACGAGCAGTACTTC.

The gene calls are TRBV9 and TRBJ1-3, with D perhaps matching TRBD1 (6 bases). Germline values: CDR1 SGDLS, CDR2 YYNGEE. V lost 0 bases, J lost 4 bases, and 11 bases lay in between. The length of the CDR3 is 15 residues. CDR3 bases: TGTGCCAGCAGCGTAGACGGACAGTACGGAAACACCATATATTTT. Translating gives CASSVDGQYGNTIYF.

This rearrangement joins TRBV29-1 to TRBJ1-1; 9 positions agree with TRBD1. Trimming at V came to 7 bases and at J to 4 bases, leaving 19 bases not matched to a gene. CDR3 length equals 17 residues. Germline V lookup: CDR1 SQVTM, CDR2 ANQGSEA. The CDR3 protein is CSASAYRDRELFTEAFF. As DNA, the CDR3 is TGCAGCGCCTCCGCCTACCGGGACAGGGAGTTATTCACTGAAGCTTTCTTT.